Listed here are 5 T cell receptor beta chains from one sample, sequenced in a study of blood T cells in healthy people across ages. Primers used in a second PCR of roughly 6 to 12 cycles were a sample-barcoded 5' primer and a J-beta primer mix. One entry per CDR3 protein results from TCRdb running MiXCR on the 5' RACE reads. This sample has about 1.8 million distinct CDR3 sequences; around half occur once, and the top ten carry approximately 2.1%. The sample consisted of blood. The receptor set was obtained from a woman aged 40 to 49 in good health.

V gene TRBV5-1 combines with J gene TRBJ2-3; D not certain. From germline, CDR1 is SGHRS and CDR2 YFSETQ. The V end was cut by 4 bases, the J end by 2 bases, with 8 bases between. The CDR3 has 13 residues. The CDR3 region has the DNA TGCGCCAGCAGCCACTTAGACACAGATACGCAGTATTTT. Translating it yields CASSHLDTDTQYF.

The V gene is TRBV7-2, the J gene TRBJ2-3; D perhaps matches TRBD1 (6 bases). Trimming stripped 6 bases from V and 9 bases from J, with 13 bases between. Germline-derived CDR1 and CDR2 are SGHTA and FQGNSA. The CDR3 consists of 12 residues. This CDR3 reads CASSWGPSTQYF. The CDR3 DNA sequence: TGTGCCAGCAGTTGGGGGCCCTCAACGCAGTATTTT.

The chain joins TRBV27 to TRBJ2-2; 12 nucleotides match TRBD2. This CDR3 is built from 18 residues. V shed 5 bases, J shed 2 bases, and the junction held 9 bases outside the gene matches. Germline V gene lookup returns CDR1 MNHEY and CDR2 SMNVEV (reference sequence). CDR3 loop: CASSGRLAGEINTGELFF. The DNA for the CDR3 is TGTGCCAGCAGTGGTAGACTAGCGGGGGAGATAAACACCGGGGAGCTGTTTTTT.

This clonotype was seen repeatedly, ten times or more. DNA of the CDR3: TGTGCCAGCAGGTCGAATACAGAAGACAAGCAGTACTTC. It yields the protein CASRSNTEDKQYF. V is TRBV28 and J is TRBJ2-7; D unclear. Per the germline V gene, CDR1 is MDHEN and CDR2 is SYDVKM. The CDR3 contains 13 residues. Trimming pared 6 bases from V and 8 bases from J, leaving 17 bases between.

CDR3 amino acids: CASRPPVNTEAFF. The CDR3 bases are TGTGCCAGCAGACCTCCAGTGAACACTGAAGCTTTCTTT. This chain joins TRBV28 and TRBJ1-1; no reliable D call. CDR1 is MDHEN and CDR2 is SYDVKM in the germline V gene. The V gene lost 6 bases and the J gene lost 0 bases, with 8 bases spanning the gap. The CDR3 has 13 residues.